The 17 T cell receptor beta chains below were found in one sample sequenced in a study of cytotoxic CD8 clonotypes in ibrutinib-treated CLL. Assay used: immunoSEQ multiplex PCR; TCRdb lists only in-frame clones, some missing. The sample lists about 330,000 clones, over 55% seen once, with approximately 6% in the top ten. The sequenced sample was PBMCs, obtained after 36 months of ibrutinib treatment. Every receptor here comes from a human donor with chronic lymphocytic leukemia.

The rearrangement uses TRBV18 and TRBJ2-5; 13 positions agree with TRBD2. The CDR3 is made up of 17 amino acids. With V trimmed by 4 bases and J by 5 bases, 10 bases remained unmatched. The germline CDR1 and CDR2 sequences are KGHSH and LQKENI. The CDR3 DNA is TGTGCCAGCTCACGGGAGCGACTAGCGGGGGGCCGGGAGACCCAGTACTTC. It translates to CASSRERLAGGRETQYF.

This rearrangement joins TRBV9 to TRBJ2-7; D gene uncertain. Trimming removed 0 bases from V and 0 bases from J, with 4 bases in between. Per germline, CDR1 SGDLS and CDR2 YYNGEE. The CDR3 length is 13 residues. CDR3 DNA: TGTGCCAGCAGCGTAGGGGTCTCCTACGAGCAGTACTTC. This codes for CASSVGVSYEQYF.

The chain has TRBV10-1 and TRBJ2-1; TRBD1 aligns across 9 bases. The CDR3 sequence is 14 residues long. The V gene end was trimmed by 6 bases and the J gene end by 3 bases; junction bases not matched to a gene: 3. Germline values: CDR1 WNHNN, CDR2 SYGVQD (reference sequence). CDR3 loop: CASRDRGCYNEQFF. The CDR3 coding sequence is TGCGCCAGCAGGGACAGGGGATGCTACAATGAGCAGTTCTTC.

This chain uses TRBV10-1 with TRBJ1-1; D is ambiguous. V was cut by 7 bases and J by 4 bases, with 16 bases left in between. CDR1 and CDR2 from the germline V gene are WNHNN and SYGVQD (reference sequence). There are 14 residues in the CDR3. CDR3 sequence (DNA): TGCGCCAGCATCGTGAGGGAGGAGGGCACTGAAGCTTTCTTT. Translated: CASIVREEGTEAFF.

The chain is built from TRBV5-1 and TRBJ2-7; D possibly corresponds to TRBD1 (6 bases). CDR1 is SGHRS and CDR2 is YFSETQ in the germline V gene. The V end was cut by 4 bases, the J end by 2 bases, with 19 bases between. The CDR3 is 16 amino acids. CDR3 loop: CASSLYHRDITYEQYF. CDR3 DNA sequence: TGCGCCAGCAGCCTATACCACCGGGACATCACCTACGAGCAGTACTTC.

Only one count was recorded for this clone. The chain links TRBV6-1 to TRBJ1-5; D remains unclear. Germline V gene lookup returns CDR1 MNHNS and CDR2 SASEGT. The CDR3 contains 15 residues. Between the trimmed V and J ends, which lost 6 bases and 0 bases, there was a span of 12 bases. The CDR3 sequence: CASSLPTRSNQPQHF. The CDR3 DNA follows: TGTGCCAGCAGCCTACCGACACGTAGCAATCAGCCCCAGCATTTT.

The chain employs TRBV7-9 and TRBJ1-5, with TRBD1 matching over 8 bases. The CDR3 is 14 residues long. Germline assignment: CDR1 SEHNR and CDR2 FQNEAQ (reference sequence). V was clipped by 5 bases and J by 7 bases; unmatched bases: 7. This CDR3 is CASSISGGVQPQHF. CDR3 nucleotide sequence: TGTGCCAGCAGCATATCAGGGGGCGTGCAGCCCCAGCATTTT. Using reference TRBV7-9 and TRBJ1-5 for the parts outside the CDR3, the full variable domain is DTGVSQNPRHKITKRGQNVTFRCDPISEHNRLYWYRQTLGQGPEFLTYFQNEAQLEKSRLLSDRFSAERPKGSFSTLEIQRTEQGDSAMYLCASSISGGVQPQHFGDGTRLSIL.

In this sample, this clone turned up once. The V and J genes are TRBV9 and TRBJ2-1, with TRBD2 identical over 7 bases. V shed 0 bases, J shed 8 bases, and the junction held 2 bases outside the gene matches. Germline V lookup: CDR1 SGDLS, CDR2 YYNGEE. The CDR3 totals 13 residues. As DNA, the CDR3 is TGTGCCAGCAGCGTAGGGGAGGGAGATGAGCAGTTCTTC. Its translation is CASSVGEGDEQFF.

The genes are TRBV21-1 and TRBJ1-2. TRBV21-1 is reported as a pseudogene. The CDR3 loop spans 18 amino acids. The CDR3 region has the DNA TGTGCCAGCAGCTCAGGGGGGGAGACCCGGGAGACTAACTATGGCTACACCTTC. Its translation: CASSSGGETRETNYGYTF.

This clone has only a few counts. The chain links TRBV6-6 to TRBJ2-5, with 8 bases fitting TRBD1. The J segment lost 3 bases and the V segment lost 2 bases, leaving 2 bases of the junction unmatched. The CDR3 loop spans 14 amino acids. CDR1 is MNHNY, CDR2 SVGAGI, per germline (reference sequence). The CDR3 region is CASSYETGEETQYF. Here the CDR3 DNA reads TGTGCCAGCAGTTACGAGACAGGGGAAGAGACCCAGTACTTC.

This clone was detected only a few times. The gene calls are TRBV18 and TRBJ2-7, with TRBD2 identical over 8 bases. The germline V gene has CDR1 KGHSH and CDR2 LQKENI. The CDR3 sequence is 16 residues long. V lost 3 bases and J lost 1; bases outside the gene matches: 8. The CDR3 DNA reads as TGTGCCAGCTCACCCTTTGATTTAGCGGGATCCTACGAGCAGTACTTC. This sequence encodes CASSPFDLAGSYEQYF.

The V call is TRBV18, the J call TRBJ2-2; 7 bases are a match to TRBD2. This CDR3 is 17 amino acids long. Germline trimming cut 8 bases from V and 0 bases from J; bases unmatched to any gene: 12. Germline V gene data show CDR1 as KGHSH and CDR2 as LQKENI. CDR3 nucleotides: TGTGCCAGCCCCCGCCGGGCTAGCGGCGCGAACACCGGGGAGCTGTTTTTT. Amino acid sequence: CASPRRASGANTGELFF. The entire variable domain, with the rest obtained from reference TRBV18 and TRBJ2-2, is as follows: NAGVMQNPRHLVRRRGQEARLRCSPMKGHSHVYWYRQLPEEGLKFMVYLQKENIIDESGMPKERFSAEFPKEGPSILRIQQVVRGDSAAYFCASPRRASGANTGELFFGEGSRLTVL.

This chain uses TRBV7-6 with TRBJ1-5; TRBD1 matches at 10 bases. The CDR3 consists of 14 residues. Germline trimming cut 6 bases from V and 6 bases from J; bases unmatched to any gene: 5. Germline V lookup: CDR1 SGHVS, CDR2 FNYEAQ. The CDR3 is CASSSGTGAQPQHF. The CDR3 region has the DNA TGTGCCAGCAGTTCTGGGACAGGGGCTCAGCCCCAGCATTTT.

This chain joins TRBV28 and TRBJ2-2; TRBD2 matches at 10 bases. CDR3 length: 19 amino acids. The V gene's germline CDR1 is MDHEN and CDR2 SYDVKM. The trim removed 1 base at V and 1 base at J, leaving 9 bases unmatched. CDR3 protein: CASSLYSGRSDLNTGELFF. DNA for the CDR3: TGTGCCAGCAGTTTATATAGCGGGAGGTCCGACCTGAACACCGGGGAGCTGTTTTTT.

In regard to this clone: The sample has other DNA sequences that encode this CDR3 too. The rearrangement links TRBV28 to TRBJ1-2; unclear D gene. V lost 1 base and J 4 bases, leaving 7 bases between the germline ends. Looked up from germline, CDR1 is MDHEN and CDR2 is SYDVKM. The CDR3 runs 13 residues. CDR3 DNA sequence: TGTGCCAGCAGTTTATCCAGGTCCTATGGCTACACCTTC. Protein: CASSLSRSYGYTF.

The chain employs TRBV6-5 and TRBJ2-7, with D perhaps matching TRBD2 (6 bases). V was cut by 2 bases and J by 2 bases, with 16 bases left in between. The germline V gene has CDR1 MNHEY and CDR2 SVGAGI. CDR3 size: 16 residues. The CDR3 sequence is CASSYAFGGYTYEQYF. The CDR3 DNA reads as TGTGCCAGCAGTTACGCTTTTGGGGGGTATACCTACGAGCAGTACTTC.

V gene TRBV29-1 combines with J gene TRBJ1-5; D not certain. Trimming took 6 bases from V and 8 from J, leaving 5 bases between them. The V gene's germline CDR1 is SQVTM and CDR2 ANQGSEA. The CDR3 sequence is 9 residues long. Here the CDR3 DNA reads TGCAGCGTCCGGGAGCCCCAGCATTTT. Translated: CSVREPQHF.